The following is a T cell receptor (beta chain) sequence with its context. The read halts 3 residues ahead of the CDR3 end, with the missing end drawn from the germline J gene. This CDR3 is 18 amino acids long. V lost 1 base and J lost 0, with 19 bases in between. Per germline, CDR1 DFQATT and CDR2 SNEGSKA (reference sequence). Data came from immunoSEQ multiplex PCR; TCRdb stores just in-frame clones and leaves some out. The sample data list approximately 21,000 clones. The data are from a study of T cells in women clearing cervical HPV infection. The V gene is TRBV20-1, the J gene TRBJ1-5, with a tentative D call TRBD1 (6 bases). Material for sequencing was blood buffy coat. This TCR derives from a woman between 18 and 69 years old with a cervical HPV16 infection that either progressed to CIN3+ or cleared (not recorded which). CDR3 DNA, as far as it was read: TGCAGTGCTAGAGTGTCTGGAGGGGGACCCACTAGCAATCAGCCC. It translates to CSARVSGGGPTSNQP. The complete CDR3 reads CSARVSGGGPTSNQPQHF.